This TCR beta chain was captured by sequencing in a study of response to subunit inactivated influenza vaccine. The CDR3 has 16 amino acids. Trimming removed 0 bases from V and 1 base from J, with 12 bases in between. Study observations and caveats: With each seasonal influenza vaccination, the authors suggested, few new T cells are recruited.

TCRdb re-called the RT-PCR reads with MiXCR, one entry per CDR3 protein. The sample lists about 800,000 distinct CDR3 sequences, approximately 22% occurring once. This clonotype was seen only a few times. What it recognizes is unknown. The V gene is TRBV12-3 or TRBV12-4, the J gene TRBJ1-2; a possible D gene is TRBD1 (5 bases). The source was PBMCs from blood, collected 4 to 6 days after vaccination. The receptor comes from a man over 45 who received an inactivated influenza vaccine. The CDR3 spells CASSLADDRFNYGYTF. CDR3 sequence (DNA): TGTGCCAGCAGTTTAGCAGACGACAGATTTAACTATGGCTACACCTTC.